The 13 T cell receptor beta chains below come from one sample, sequenced in a study of cytomegalovirus exposure and HLA in healthy donors. The PCR was carried out with 60 Vbeta primers and 13 Jbeta primers. Profiling relied on immunoSEQ multiplex PCR, and the TCRdb table lists in-frame clones only, not all of them. The table includes 180,000 or so clones, roughly 9.5% detected once. Sequencing was performed on PBMCs. The receptor source for this set is a woman younger than 45 in good health and CMV-seropositive.

This clone showed up just a few times. The chain carries TRBV1 and TRBJ1-2; the table calls TRBD1, which could not be checked here. TRBV1 is labeled a pseudogene. The CDR3 is 12 residues long. CDR3 sequence reads: CTSSPYRAGYTF. As DNA, the CDR3 is TGCACCAGCAGCCCGTACAGGGCTGGCTACACCTTC.

In its sample, this clone was seen a few times. This chain uses TRBV4-1 with TRBJ2-7; D is unclear. V gave up 1 base and J gave up 1 base, with 5 bases separating them. The CDR3 sequence is 13 residues long. Germline V lookup: CDR1 MGHRA, CDR2 YSYEKL. CDR3 region: CASSQAVSYEQYF. The CDR3 DNA is TGCGCCAGCAGCCAAGCAGTATCCTACGAGCAGTACTTC.

There are a few counts of this clone. This chain joins TRBV5-1 and TRBJ2-2, with 14 nucleotides matching TRBD2. The V gene's germline CDR1 is SGHRS and CDR2 YFSETQ. CDR3 length: 18 residues. V shed 3 bases and J 7 bases; nucleotides not matched to a gene: 11. The CDR3 loop is CASSSDPGLAGVSGELFF. The CDR3 coding sequence is TGCGCCAGCAGCTCCGATCCGGGACTAGCGGGAGTTAGCGGGGAGCTGTTTTTT.

The chain links TRBV6-1 to TRBJ1-1; D might be TRBD1 (6 bases). Germline lookup yields CDR1 MNHNS and CDR2 SASEGT. The CDR3 sequence is 15 residues long. V gave up 0 bases and J gave up 4 bases, with 12 bases separating them. The DNA for the CDR3 is TGTGCCAGCAGTGAAGCGGGGGCAGTTTTCACTGAAGCTTTCTTT. Protein: CASSEAGAVFTEAFF.

The J gene is TRBJ2-7, the V gene TRBV4-2; possible D gene TRBD2, 5 bases. Trimming stripped 0 bases from V and 0 bases from J, with 12 bases between. The CDR3 length is 16 residues. Germline V gives CDR1 LGHNA, CDR2 YNFKEQ. DNA for the CDR3: TGTGCCAGCAGCCAAGATGTGGCCGGGAACTCCTACGAGCAGTACTTC. It is translated as CASSQDVAGNSYEQYF.

The chain recombines TRBV7-9 with TRBJ2-5, with D possibly being TRBD1 (6 bases). The CDR3 contains 18 residues. In germline, CDR1 is SEHNR, CDR2 FQNEAQ (reference sequence). V dropped 3 bases and J dropped 5 bases, with 25 bases sitting between them. CDR3 DNA: TGTGCCAGCAGCTTTGTGTTCTTACAACGGGTGCAGGGGGAGACCCAGTACTTC. It specifies CASSFVFLQRVQGETQYF.

This clone occurred a few times. The chain carries TRBV11-2 and TRBJ2-1; TRBD1 agrees at 10 bases. V lost 6 bases and J lost 4; bases outside the gene matches: 6. The CDR3 length is 15 residues. The germline gives CDR1 SGHAT, CDR2 FQNNGV. The CDR3 DNA follows: TGTGCCAGCAGTTTCGACAGGGGGCCTTACAATGAGCAGTTCTTC. Translation gives CASSFDRGPYNEQFF. Full variable domain (remainder filled in from reference TRBV11-2 and TRBJ2-1): EAGVAQSPRYKIIEKRQSVAFWCNPISGHATLYWYQQILGQGPKLLIQFQNNGVVDDSQLPKDRFSAERLKGVDSTLKIQPAKLEDSAVYLCASSFDRGPYNEQFFGPGTRLTVL.

This clone was seen a few times. The chain couples TRBV2 to TRBJ2-7; 8 bases are shared with TRBD1. With V trimmed by 4 bases and J by 0 bases, 11 bases remained unmatched. Per the germline V gene, CDR1 is SNHLY and CDR2 is FYNNEI. CDR3 length: 17 residues. The CDR3 sequence is CASSVRLDRAFSYEQYF. In DNA, the CDR3 is TGTGCCAGCAGTGTGCGTTTGGACAGGGCCTTCTCCTACGAGCAGTACTTC.

V and J are TRBV27 and TRBJ2-4; possible D gene TRBD1, 6 bases. Germline V gives CDR1 MNHEY, CDR2 SMNVEV (reference sequence). This CDR3 contains 17 residues. V was shortened by 5 bases and J by 3 bases, with 20 bases between the two germline ends. As DNA, the CDR3 is TGTGCCAGCAGTGCCCAGGGGTTCACTCTTCGCAAAAACATTCAGTACTTC. Translated, it gives CASSAQGFTLRKNIQYF.

As for this clone: Distinct nucleotide sequences in the sample also encode this CDR3. This chain's CDR3 is CASSLLAGETGELFF. Written as DNA, the CDR3 is TGCGCCAGCAGCTTGCTAGCGGGAGAGACCGGGGAGCTGTTTTTT. V is TRBV5-1 and J is TRBJ2-2; 10 bases match TRBD2. The CDR3 runs 15 residues. Losses at the gene ends were 1 base for V and 5 bases for J; bases not matched to a gene: 2. Germline-derived CDR1 and CDR2 are SGHRS and YFSETQ.

This rearrangement joins TRBV25-1 to TRBJ2-7; 7 bases agree with TRBD1. The trim removed 6 bases at V and 4 bases at J, leaving 9 bases unmatched. Germline values: CDR1 MGHDK, CDR2 SYGVNS. The CDR3 contains 14 residues. CDR3 protein: CASREGGPPYEQYF. The CDR3 DNA reads TGTGCCAGCAGGGAAGGGGGCCCACCTTACGAGCAGTACTTC.

This chain uses TRBV5-4 with TRBJ2-2; D is possibly TRBD2 (6 bases). The CDR3 contains 17 residues. The ends were cut back, 4 bases at V and 7 bases at J, with 23 bases in the middle. From germline, CDR1 is SGHNT and CDR2 YYREEE (reference sequence). The CDR3 here is CASSVTKLASAGGELFF. CDR3 in DNA: TGTGCCAGCAGCGTCACGAAACTAGCTTCTGCCGGCGGGGAGCTGTTTTTT.

This clone came up a few times. The chain uses TRBV19 and TRBJ2-3, with D possibly being TRBD2 (6 bases). The CDR3 totals 13 residues. CDR1 and CDR2 (germline): LNHDA, SQIVND (reference sequence). V was shortened by 6 bases and J by 3 bases, with 10 bases between the two germline ends. The CDR3 DNA is TGTGCCAGTAGGCCCGGACTAACAGATACGCAGTATTTT. Amino acid sequence: CASRPGLTDTQYF.